What follows are 2 T cell receptor beta chains derived from one specimen sequenced in a study of blood T cell repertoires in COVID-19. Using immunoSEQ multiplex PCR, the repertoire was profiled, and TCRdb retains in-frame clones only, with some absent. Found here are fewer than 250,000 clones, 84% of them singletons; the top ten hold roughly 21%. The sequenced sample was peripheral blood. These receptors all stem from a man aged 25-40 years with active or convalescent COVID-19.

The chain carries TRBV4-2 and TRBJ2-5; tentatively, D is TRBD1 (5 bases). This CDR3 has 16 amino acids. V gave up 0 bases and J gave up 1 base, with 12 bases separating them. Germline V gives CDR1 LGHNA, CDR2 YNFKEQ. CDR3 coding DNA: TGTGCCAGCAGCCAAGATTACCTCAGGGCCCAAGAGACCCAGTACTTC. It specifies CASSQDYLRAQETQYF.

V gene TRBV19 combines with J gene TRBJ1-1; 7 nucleotides agree with TRBD1. CDR1 is LNHDA and CDR2 is SQIVND in the germline V gene (reference sequence). The V and J ends lost 10 bases and 1 base, in that order; junction bases with no gene match: 3. The CDR3 covers 12 residues. CDR3 in amino acids: CATRTGNTEAFF. CDR3 nucleotide sequence: TGTGCCACTCGGACAGGGAACACTGAAGCTTTCTTT.